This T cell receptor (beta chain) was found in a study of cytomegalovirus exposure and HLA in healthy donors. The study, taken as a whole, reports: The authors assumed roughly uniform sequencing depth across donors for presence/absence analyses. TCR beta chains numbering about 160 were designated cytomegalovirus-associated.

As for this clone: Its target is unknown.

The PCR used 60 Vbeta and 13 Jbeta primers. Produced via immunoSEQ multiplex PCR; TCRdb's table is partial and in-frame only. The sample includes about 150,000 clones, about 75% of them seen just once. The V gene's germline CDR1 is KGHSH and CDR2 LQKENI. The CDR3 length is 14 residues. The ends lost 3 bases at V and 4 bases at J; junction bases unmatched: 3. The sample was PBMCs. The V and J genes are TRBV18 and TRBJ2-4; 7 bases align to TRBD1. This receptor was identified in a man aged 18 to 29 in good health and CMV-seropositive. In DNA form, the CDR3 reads TGTGCCAGCTCACCCCGACAGGGAAAAAACATTCAGTACTTC. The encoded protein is CASSPRQGKNIQYF.